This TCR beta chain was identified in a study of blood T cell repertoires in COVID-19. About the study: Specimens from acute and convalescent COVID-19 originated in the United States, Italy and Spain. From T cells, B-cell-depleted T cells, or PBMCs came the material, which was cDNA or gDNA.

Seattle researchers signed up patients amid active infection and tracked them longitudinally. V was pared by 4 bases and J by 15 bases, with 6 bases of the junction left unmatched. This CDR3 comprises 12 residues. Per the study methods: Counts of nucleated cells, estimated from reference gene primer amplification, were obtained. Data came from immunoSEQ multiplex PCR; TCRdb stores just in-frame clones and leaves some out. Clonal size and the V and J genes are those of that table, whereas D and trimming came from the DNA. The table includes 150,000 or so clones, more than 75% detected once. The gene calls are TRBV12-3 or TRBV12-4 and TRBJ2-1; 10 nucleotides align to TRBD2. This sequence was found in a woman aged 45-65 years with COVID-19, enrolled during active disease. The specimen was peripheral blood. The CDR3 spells CASSSSGGATFF. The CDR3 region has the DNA TGTGCCAGCAGTTCAAGCGGGGGGGCCACGTTCTTC.